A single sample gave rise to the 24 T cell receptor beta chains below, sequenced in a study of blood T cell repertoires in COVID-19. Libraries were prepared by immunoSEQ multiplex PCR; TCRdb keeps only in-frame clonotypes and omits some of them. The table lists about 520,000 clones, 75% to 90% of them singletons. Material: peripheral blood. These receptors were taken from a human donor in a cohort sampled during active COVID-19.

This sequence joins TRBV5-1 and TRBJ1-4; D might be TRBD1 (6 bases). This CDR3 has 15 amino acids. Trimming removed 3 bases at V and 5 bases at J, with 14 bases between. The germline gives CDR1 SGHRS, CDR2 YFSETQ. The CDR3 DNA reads TGCGCCAGCAGCTCTCAGGGCGGACAGAATGAAAAACTGTTTTTT. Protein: CASSSQGGQNEKLFF.

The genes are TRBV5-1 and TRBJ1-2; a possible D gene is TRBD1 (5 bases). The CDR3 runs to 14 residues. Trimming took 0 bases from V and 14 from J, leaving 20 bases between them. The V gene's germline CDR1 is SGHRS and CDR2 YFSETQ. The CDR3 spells CASSLAKGGAVWTF. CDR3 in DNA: TGCGCCAGCAGCTTGGCCAAAGGCGGGGCCGTCTGGACCTTC. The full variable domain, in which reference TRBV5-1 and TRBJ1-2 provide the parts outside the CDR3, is KAGVTQTPRYLIKTRGQQVTLSCSPISGHRSVSWYQQTPGQGLQFLFEYFSETQRNKGNFPGRFSGRQFSNSRSEMNVSTLELGDSALYLCASSLAKGGAVWTFGSGTRLTVV.

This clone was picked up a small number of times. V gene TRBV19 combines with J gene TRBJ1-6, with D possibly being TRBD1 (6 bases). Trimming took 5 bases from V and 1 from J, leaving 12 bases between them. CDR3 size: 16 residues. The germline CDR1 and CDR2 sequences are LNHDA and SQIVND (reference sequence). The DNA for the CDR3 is TGTGCCAGTAGTCCATCACAGGGATCCTATAATTCACCCCTCCACTTT. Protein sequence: CASSPSQGSYNSPLHF.

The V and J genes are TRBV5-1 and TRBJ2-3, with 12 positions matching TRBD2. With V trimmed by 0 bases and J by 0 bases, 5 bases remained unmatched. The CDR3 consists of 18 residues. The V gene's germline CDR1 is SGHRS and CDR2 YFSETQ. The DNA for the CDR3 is TGCGCCAGCAGCTTGGGTACCGGGACTAGCGGGAGCACAGATACGCAGTATTTT. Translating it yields CASSLGTGTSGSTDTQYF.

This chain's CDR3 is CASSVGGLVPETQYF. The CDR3 DNA reads TGTGCCAGCAGCGTAGGTGGCCTAGTACCAGAGACCCAGTACTTC. The chain carries TRBV9 and TRBJ2-5, with D uncertain. The CDR3 sequence is 15 residues long. Germline V gene lookup returns CDR1 SGDLS and CDR2 YYNGEE. Trimming cost V 0 bases and J 4 bases, with 13 bases left between them.

In DNA, the CDR3 is TGTGCCAGCAGTTACCTTAGCGGAGGATGGAACGAGCAGTACTTC. Its protein product is CASSYLSGGWNEQYF. The chain links TRBV6-2 or TRBV6-3 to TRBJ2-7, with TRBD2 as a possible D gene (6 bases). Germline loops: CDR1 MNHEY, CDR2 SVGEGT. V lost 2 bases, J lost 5 bases, and 16 bases lay in between. The CDR3 consists of 15 residues.

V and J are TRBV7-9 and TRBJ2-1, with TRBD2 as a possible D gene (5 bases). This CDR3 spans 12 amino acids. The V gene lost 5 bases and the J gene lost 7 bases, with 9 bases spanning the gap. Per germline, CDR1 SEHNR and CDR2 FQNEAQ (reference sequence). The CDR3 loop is CASSRSGNEQFF. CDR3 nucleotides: TGTGCCAGCAGCCGGAGCGGAAATGAGCAGTTCTTC.

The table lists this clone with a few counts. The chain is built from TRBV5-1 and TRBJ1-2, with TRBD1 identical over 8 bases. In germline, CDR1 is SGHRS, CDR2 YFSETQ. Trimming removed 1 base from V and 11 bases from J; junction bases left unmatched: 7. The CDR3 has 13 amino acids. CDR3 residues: CASSLPGGGWYTF. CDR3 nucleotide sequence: TGCGCCAGCAGCTTGCCAGGGGGCGGATGGTACACCTTC.

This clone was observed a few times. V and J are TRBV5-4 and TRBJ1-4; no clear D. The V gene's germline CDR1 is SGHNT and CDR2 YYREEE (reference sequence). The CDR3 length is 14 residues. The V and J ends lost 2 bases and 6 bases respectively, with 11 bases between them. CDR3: CASSLKTSDEKLFF. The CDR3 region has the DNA TGTGCCAGCAGCTTAAAAACCTCGGATGAAAAACTGTTTTTT.

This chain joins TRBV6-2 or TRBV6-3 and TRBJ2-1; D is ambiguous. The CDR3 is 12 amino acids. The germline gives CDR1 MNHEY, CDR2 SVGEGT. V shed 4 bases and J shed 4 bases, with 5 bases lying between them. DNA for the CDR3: TGTGCCAGCAGTTCTAGATACAATGAGCAGTTCTTC. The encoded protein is CASSSRYNEQFF.

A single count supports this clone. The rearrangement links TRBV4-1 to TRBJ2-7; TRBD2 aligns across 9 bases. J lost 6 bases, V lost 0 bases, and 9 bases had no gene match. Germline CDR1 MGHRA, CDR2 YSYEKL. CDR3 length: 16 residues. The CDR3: CASSQEPPSGRFEQYF. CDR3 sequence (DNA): TGCGCCAGCAGCCAAGAGCCCCCGAGCGGGAGGTTCGAGCAGTACTTC.

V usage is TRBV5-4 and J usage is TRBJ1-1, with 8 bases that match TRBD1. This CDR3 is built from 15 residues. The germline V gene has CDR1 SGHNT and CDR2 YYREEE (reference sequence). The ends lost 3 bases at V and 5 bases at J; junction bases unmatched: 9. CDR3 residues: CASSWRAGGDTEAFF. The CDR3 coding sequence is TGTGCCAGCAGCTGGCGGGCAGGGGGCGATACTGAAGCTTTCTTT.

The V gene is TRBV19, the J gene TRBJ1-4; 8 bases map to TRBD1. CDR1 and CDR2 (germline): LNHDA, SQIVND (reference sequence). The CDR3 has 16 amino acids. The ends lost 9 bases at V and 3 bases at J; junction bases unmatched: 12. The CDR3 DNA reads TGTGCCAGCACCGACTCAGGGGGCAGGGCTAATGAAAAACTGTTTTTT. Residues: CASTDSGGRANEKLFF.

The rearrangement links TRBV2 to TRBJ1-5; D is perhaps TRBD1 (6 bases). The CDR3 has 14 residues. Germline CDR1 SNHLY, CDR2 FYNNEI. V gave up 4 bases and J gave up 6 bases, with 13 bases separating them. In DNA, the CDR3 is TGTGCCAGCAGTGCGGGGGCGGGAGGTCAGCCCCAGCATTTT. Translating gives CASSAGAGGQPQHF.

CDR3 bases: TGTGCCAGCAGTACGTTGCAGGGGGCTCCCCTCTATGGCTACACCTTC. Amino acid sequence: CASSTLQGAPLYGYTF. This chain uses TRBV4-2 with TRBJ1-2, with 8 bases identical to TRBD1. Germline V gene lookup returns CDR1 LGHNA and CDR2 YNFKEQ. J was trimmed by 4 bases and V by 6 bases; bases with no gene match: 13. CDR3 length equals 16 residues.

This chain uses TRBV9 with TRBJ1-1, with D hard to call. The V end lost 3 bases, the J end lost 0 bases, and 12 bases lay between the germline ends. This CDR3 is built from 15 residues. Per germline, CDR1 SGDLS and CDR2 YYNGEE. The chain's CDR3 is CASSGRTTMNTEAFF. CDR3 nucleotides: TGTGCCAGCAGCGGCCGGACTACAATGAACACTGAAGCTTTCTTT.

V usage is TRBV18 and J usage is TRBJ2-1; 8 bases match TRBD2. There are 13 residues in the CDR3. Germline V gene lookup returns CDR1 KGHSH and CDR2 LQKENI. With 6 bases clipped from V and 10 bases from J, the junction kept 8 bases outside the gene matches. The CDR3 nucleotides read TGTGCCAGCTCGCCCGTGGTAGCGGGAGAGCAGTTCTTC. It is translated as CASSPVVAGEQFF.

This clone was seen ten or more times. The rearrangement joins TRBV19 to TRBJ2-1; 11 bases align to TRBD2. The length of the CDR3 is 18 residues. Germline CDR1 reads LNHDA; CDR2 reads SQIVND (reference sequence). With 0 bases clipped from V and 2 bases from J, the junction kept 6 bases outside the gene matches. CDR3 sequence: CASSIEMTSGNTYNEQFF. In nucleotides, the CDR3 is TGTGCCAGTAGTATAGAGATGACTAGCGGGAACACCTACAATGAGCAGTTCTTC.

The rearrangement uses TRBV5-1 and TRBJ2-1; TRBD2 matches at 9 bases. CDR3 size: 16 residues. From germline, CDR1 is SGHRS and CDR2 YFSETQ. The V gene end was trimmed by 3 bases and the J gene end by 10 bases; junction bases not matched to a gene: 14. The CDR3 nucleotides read TGCGCCAGCAGCTCCTCGGGTGCGGGAGGGTTCTTAGAGCAGTTCTTC. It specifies CASSSSGAGGFLEQFF.

The CDR3 bases are TGTGCCAGCAGCTTAAGCCACAGGAAAGATACGCAGTATTTT. Amino acids: CASSLSHRKDTQYF. The chain links TRBV5-4 to TRBJ2-3, with D tentatively TRBD1 (5 bases). The V gene lost 2 bases and the J gene lost 5 bases, with 12 bases spanning the gap. The CDR3 totals 14 residues. Per the germline V gene, CDR1 is SGHNT and CDR2 is YYREEE (reference sequence).

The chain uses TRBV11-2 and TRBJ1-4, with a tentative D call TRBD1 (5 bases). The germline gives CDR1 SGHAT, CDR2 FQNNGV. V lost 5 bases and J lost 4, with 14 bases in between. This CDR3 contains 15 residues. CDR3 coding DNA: TGTGCCAGCAGCGTTGGGGGAGGGTATAATGAAAAACTGTTTTTT. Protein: CASSVGGGYNEKLFF. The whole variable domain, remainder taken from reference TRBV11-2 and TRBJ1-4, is EAGVAQSPRYKIIEKRQSVAFWCNPISGHATLYWYQQILGQGPKLLIQFQNNGVVDDSQLPKDRFSAERLKGVDSTLKIQPAKLEDSAVYLCASSVGGGYNEKLFFGSGTQLSVL.

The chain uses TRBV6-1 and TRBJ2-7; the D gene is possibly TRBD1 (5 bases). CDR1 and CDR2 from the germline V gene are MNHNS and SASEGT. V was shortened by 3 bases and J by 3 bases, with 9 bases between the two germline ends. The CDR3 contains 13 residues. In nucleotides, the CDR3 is TGTGCCAGCAGTGATCGACAGTTCTACGAGCAGTACTTC. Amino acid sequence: CASSDRQFYEQYF.

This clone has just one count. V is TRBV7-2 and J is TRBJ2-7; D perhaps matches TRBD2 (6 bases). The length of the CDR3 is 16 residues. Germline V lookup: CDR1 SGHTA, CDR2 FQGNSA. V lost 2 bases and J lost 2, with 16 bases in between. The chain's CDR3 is CASSLYGSGLTYEQYF. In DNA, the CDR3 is TGTGCCAGCAGCTTATACGGGAGCGGGCTTACCTACGAGCAGTACTTC.

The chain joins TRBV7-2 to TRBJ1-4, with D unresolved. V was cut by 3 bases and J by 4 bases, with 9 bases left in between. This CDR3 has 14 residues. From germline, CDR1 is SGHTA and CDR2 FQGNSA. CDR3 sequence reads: CASSFNRFNEKLFF. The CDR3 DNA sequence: TGTGCCAGCAGCTTTAACAGATTTAATGAAAAACTGTTTTTT.